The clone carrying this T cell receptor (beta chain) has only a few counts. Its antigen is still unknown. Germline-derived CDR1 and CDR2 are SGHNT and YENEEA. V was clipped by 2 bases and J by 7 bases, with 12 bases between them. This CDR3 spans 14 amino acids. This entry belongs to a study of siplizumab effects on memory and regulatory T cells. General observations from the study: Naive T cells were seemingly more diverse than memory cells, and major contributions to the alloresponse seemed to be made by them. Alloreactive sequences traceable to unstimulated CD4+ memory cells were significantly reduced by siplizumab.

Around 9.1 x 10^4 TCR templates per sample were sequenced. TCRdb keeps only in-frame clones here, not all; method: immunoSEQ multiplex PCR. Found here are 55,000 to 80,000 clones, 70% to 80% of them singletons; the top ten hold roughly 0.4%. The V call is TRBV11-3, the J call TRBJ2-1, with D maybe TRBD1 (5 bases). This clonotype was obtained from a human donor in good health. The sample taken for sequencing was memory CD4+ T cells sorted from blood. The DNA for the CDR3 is TGTGCCAGCAGCTTAAGGGGTTTTGGGAATGAGCAGTTCTTC. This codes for CASSLRGFGNEQFF.